A single sample gave rise to the 31 T cell receptor beta chains below, sequenced in a study of cytomegalovirus exposure and HLA in healthy donors. PCR used 60 Vbeta primers and 13 Jbeta primers. The protocol was immunoSEQ multiplex PCR, while the TCRdb copy is restricted to in-frame clones and leaves out a portion. The sample lists 150,000 to 200,000 clones, 81% occurring once. The sample was PBMCs. The receptors derive from a woman under 30 in good health and CMV-seropositive.

The chain couples TRBV6-5 to TRBJ1-2; 7 bases agree with TRBD1. The CDR3 length is 14 residues. The germline gives CDR1 MNHEY, CDR2 SVGAGI. Trimming removed 6 bases from V and 8 bases from J; junction bases left unmatched: 12. CDR3: CASRKTARGQGYTF. The CDR3 DNA reads TGTGCCAGCAGAAAAACAGCTAGGGGGCAGGGCTACACCTTC.

In this sample, this clone turned up once. The chain joins TRBV10-3 to TRBJ2-3; 14 bases agree with TRBD2. V dropped 6 bases and J dropped 1; count of bases not matched to a gene: 3. Per the germline V gene, CDR1 is ENHRY and CDR2 is SYGVKD. The CDR3 runs 16 residues. CDR3 amino acids: CAIRPGLAGGTDTQYF. CDR3 DNA sequence: TGTGCCATCAGGCCGGGACTAGCGGGGGGCACAGATACGCAGTATTTT.

This chain uses TRBV7-9 with TRBJ2-7; 9 bases line up with TRBD1. With V trimmed by 1 base and J by 3 bases, 4 bases remained unmatched. Germline assignment: CDR1 SEHNR and CDR2 FQNEAQ (reference sequence). This CDR3 region has 15 residues. CDR3 region: CASSLGWGQGYEQYF. The CDR3 bases are TGTGCCAGCAGCTTAGGGTGGGGACAGGGCTACGAGCAGTACTTC. Filled out from reference TRBV7-9 and TRBJ2-7, the complete variable domain reads DTGVSQNPRHKITKRGQNVTFRCDPISEHNRLYWYRQTLGQGPEFLTYFQNEAQLEKSRLLSDRFSAERPKGSFSTLEIQRTEQGDSAMYLCASSLGWGQGYEQYFGPGTRLTVT.

This chain links TRBV11-3 with TRBJ1-1; 8 bases map to TRBD1. J lost 5 bases, V lost 3 bases, and 8 bases had no gene match. Germline lookup yields CDR1 SGHNT and CDR2 YENEEA. The CDR3 is made up of 15 amino acids. CDR3 bases: TGTGCCAGCAGCTTTCGCGGGACAGGTGAGACTGAAGCTTTCTTT. It codes for CASSFRGTGETEAFF.

In its sample, this clone was seen a few times. The chain couples TRBV5-1 to TRBJ1-5, with D maybe TRBD1 (6 bases). V was cut by 4 bases and J by 3 bases, with 14 bases left in between. The CDR3 extends over 15 amino acids. The germline CDR1 and CDR2 sequences are SGHRS and YFSETQ. DNA for the CDR3: TGCGCCAGCAGCCGGACGACAGGTAACAATCAGCCCCAGCATTTT. It codes for CASSRTTGNNQPQHF.

The chain recombines TRBV6-1 with TRBJ2-2; the D is unclear. This CDR3 is built from 13 residues. Trimming pared 7 bases from V and 3 bases from J, leaving 9 bases between. The germline gives CDR1 MNHNS, CDR2 SASEGT. The CDR3 protein is CASNPQYTGELFF. The CDR3 DNA reads TGTGCCAGCAATCCCCAGTACACCGGGGAGCTGTTTTTT.

This clone was recorded once. V usage is TRBV7-9 and J usage is TRBJ2-2; tentatively, D is TRBD2 (6 bases). The germline CDR1 and CDR2 sequences are SEHNR and FQNEAQ (reference sequence). The V end lost 3 bases, the J end lost 1 base, and 6 bases lay between the germline ends. This CDR3 has 14 amino acids. The CDR3 spells CASSLGGNTGELFF. CDR3 nucleotide sequence: TGTGCCAGCAGCTTGGGAGGGAACACCGGGGAGCTGTTTTTT.

This clone was detected only once. The chain employs TRBV7-6 and TRBJ1-1; 11 bases map to TRBD1. Germline V CDR1 and CDR2: SGHVS, FNYEAQ. This CDR3 comprises 14 residues. Losses at the gene ends were 4 bases for V and 5 bases for J; bases not matched to a gene: 3. CDR3 protein: CASSSGQGETEAFF. Written as DNA, the CDR3 is TGTGCCAGCAGCTCGGGACAGGGGGAGACTGAAGCTTTCTTT.

V and J are TRBV25-1 and TRBJ1-1, with D unclear. Trimming shortened V by 1 base and J by 11 bases, and 11 bases separated the two germline ends. The CDR3 runs to 12 residues. Germline V gene lookup returns CDR1 MGHDK and CDR2 SYGVNS. CDR3 sequence reads: CASSESRAPAFF. The CDR3 region has the DNA TGTGCCAGCAGTGAATCGCGGGCACCGGCTTTCTTT. Full variable domain (outside the CDR3, taken from reference TRBV25-1 and TRBJ1-1): EADIYQTPRYLVIGTGKKITLECSQTMGHDKMYWYQQDPGMELHLIHYSYGVNSTEKGDLSSESTVSRIRTEHFPLTLESARPSHTSQYLCASSESRAPAFFGQGTRLTVV.

The chain uses TRBV11-2 and TRBJ1-2; maybe TRBD1 (5 bases). The CDR3 extends over 15 amino acids. Germline values: CDR1 SGHAT, CDR2 FQNNGV. Trimming pared 5 bases from V and 0 bases from J, leaving 13 bases between. CDR3 amino acids: CASSANRIPNYGYTF. CDR3 coding DNA: TGTGCCAGCAGCGCAAACAGGATTCCTAACTATGGCTACACCTTC.

This clone showed up just a few times. The chain is built from TRBV6-4 and TRBJ2-2, with D possibly being TRBD1 (6 bases). This CDR3 spans 14 amino acids. Germline-derived CDR1 and CDR2 are MRHNA and SNTAGT. With 3 bases removed from V and 6 bases from J, the gap between germline ends came to 11 bases. The CDR3 is CASSESTGSGELFF. CDR3 nucleotide sequence: TGTGCCAGCAGTGAATCTACAGGGTCCGGGGAGCTGTTTTTT.

This chain connects TRBV28 to TRBJ2-7; maybe TRBD2 (5 bases). The germline gives CDR1 MDHEN, CDR2 SYDVKM. V lost 6 bases and J lost 0, with 15 bases in between. The CDR3 has 15 residues. The CDR3 region has the DNA TGTGCCAGCAGCCCGGCGTCGGGGTCCTCCTACGAGCAGTACTTC. It yields the protein CASSPASGSSYEQYF. The full variable domain, with the rest looked up from reference TRBV28 and TRBJ2-7, is DVKVTQSSRYLVKRTGEKVFLECVQDMDHENMFWYRQDPGLGLRLIYFSYDVKMKEKGDIPEGYSVSREKKERFSLILESASTNQTSMYLCASSPASGSSYEQYFGPGTRLTVT.

In its sample, this clone was seen a few times. The chain joins TRBV18 to TRBJ1-6, with D unclear. Germline loops: CDR1 KGHSH, CDR2 LQKENI. The V and J ends lost 3 bases and 0 bases respectively, with 12 bases between them. The CDR3 runs 17 residues. As DNA, the CDR3 is TGTGCCAGCTCACCTACTGGGCTCAGCTCCTATAATTCACCCCTCCACTTT. It translates to CASSPTGLSSYNSPLHF.

J is TRBJ2-2 and V is TRBV11-3, with D perhaps matching TRBD2 (6 bases). Germline CDR1 reads SGHNT; CDR2 reads YENEEA. The V end was cut by 5 bases, the J end by 3 bases, with 7 bases between. This CDR3 comprises 13 residues. CDR3: CASSRGYTGELFF. In DNA form, the CDR3 reads TGTGCCAGCAGCCGGGGGTACACCGGGGAGCTGTTTTTT.

The chain couples TRBV5-5 to TRBJ2-3, with 7 bases matching TRBD1. Germline CDR1 SGHKS, CDR2 YYEKEE (reference sequence). This CDR3 has 15 amino acids. The V segment lost 0 bases and the J segment 2 bases; nucleotides outside the gene matches: 3. The CDR3 here is CASSLEGATTDTQYF. In DNA form, the CDR3 reads TGTGCCAGCAGCTTGGAGGGGGCGACCACAGATACGCAGTATTTT.

This clone was recorded a few times. J is TRBJ1-4 and V is TRBV29-1; 7 nucleotides align to TRBD1. CDR1 and CDR2 (germline): SQVTM, ANQGSEA. J was trimmed by 8 bases and V by 6 bases; bases with no gene match: 9. The CDR3 loop spans 13 amino acids. DNA for the CDR3: TGCAGCGTCCAGACAGGGCGGGAAGAAAAACTGTTTTTT. Protein: CSVQTGREEKLFF.

V is TRBV4-1 and J is TRBJ1-1, with D uncertain. The V end was cut by 2 bases, the J end by 0 bases, with 7 bases between. The germline gives CDR1 MGHRA, CDR2 YSYEKL. The CDR3 runs 14 residues. Written as DNA, the CDR3 is TGCGCCAGCAGCCAAACAGTTGTGAACACTGAAGCTTTCTTT. It is translated as CASSQTVVNTEAFF.

Only one count was recorded for this clone. The rearrangement joins TRBV7-9 to TRBJ1-4; unclear D gene. The CDR3 is made up of 15 amino acids. V was trimmed by 2 bases and J by 5 bases, leaving 12 bases between them. Looked up from germline, CDR1 is SEHNR and CDR2 is FQNEAQ (reference sequence). CDR3 coding DNA: TGTGCCAGCAGCTTATCTTCACTGCCGAATGAAAAACTGTTTTTT. As protein: CASSLSSLPNEKLFF.

The chain couples TRBV30 to TRBJ1-3; D is perhaps TRBD1 (6 bases). V was trimmed by 5 bases and J by 7 bases, leaving 9 bases between them. The CDR3 sequence is 11 residues long. In germline, CDR1 is GTSNPN, CDR2 SVGIG (reference sequence). The DNA of the CDR3 is TGTGCCTGGGGCAGGGGTAACACCATATATTTT. Translation: CAWGRGNTIYF.

The J gene is TRBJ2-3, the V gene TRBV6-5; 8 nucleotides line up with TRBD2. CDR1 is MNHEY, CDR2 SVGAGI, per germline. The V gene end was trimmed by 5 bases and the J gene end by 5 bases; junction bases not matched to a gene: 9. The CDR3 is 15 residues long. CDR3 sequence: CASSRGTRGGDTQYF. CDR3 DNA: TGTGCCAGCAGTCGGGGGACTAGGGGGGGAGATACGCAGTATTTT.

The chain is built from TRBV9 and TRBJ1-6; 8 nucleotides match TRBD1. V gave up 5 bases and J gave up 10 bases; unmatched junction bases: 11. The CDR3 runs 15 residues. Looked up from germline, CDR1 is SGDLS and CDR2 is YYNGEE. CDR3 region: CASSRQGRGTSPLHF. As DNA, the CDR3 is TGTGCCAGCAGTCGACAGGGGCGAGGCACCTCACCCCTCCACTTT.

The chain links TRBV9 to TRBJ1-2; 9 positions agree with TRBD1. Unmatched junction bases numbered 14, after V lost 2 bases and J lost 6 bases. Per the germline V gene, CDR1 is SGDLS and CDR2 is YYNGEE. This CDR3 has 17 amino acids. The CDR3 nucleotides are TGTGCCAGCAGCGTCGAAGGGGATGGACAGGGGCGGGATGGCTACACCTTC. As protein: CASSVEGDGQGRDGYTF.

This chain's CDR3 is CASSLQGHEQYF. In DNA, the CDR3 is TGTGCCAGCAGCCTCCAGGGGCACGAGCAGTACTTC. The rearrangement joins TRBV6-5 to TRBJ2-7, with a tentative D call TRBD1 (6 bases). The CDR3 runs 12 residues. Germline CDR1 and CDR2: MNHEY and SVGAGI. V dropped 6 bases and J dropped 5 bases, with 11 bases sitting between them.

The chain uses TRBV15 and TRBJ1-1; TRBD1 might be the D (6 bases). CDR3 length equals 14 residues. The germline CDR1 and CDR2 sequences are LNHNV and YYDKDF (reference sequence). Trimming took off 7 bases at V and 1 base at J, with 13 bases between the two ends. Here the CDR3 reads CATTRTARNTEAFF. Here the CDR3 DNA reads TGTGCCACCACCCGGACAGCGCGGAACACTGAAGCTTTCTTT.

V gene TRBV9 combines with J gene TRBJ2-5; perhaps TRBD1 as D (7 bases). V shed 0 bases and J shed 7 bases, with 13 bases lying between them. Per germline, CDR1 SGDLS and CDR2 YYNGEE. The CDR3 runs 14 residues. Here the CDR3 reads CASSVEGQGGTQYF. In DNA, the CDR3 is TGTGCCAGCAGCGTAGAGGGGCAGGGGGGGACCCAGTACTTC.

The V call is TRBV5-1, the J call TRBJ1-2; D is possibly TRBD1 (6 bases). Trimming took 4 bases from V and 10 from J, leaving 17 bases between them. This CDR3 has 13 amino acids. CDR1 and CDR2 (germline): SGHRS, YFSETQ. This CDR3 is CASSLDSSLIYTF. The DNA for the CDR3 is TGCGCCAGCAGCCTGGACAGCTCCCTAATCTACACCTTC. The complete variable domain, with remaining parts taken from reference TRBV5-1 and TRBJ1-2, reads KAGVTQTPRYLIKTRGQQVTLSCSPISGHRSVSWYQQTPGQGLQFLFEYFSETQRNKGNFPGRFSGRQFSNSRSEMNVSTLELGDSALYLCASSLDSSLIYTFGSGTRLTVV.

This chain joins TRBV28 and TRBJ2-1, with TRBD2 as a possible D gene (6 bases). This CDR3 is built from 15 residues. Germline CDR1 is MDHEN and CDR2 is SYDVKM. Between the trimmed V and J ends, which lost 6 bases and 2 bases, there was a span of 14 bases. CDR3 coding DNA: TGTGCCAGCAGGGGAGGTGGTACAACCTACAATGAGCAGTTCTTC. This codes for CASRGGGTTYNEQFF.

The rearrangement joins TRBV10-1 to TRBJ2-5; a weak D match, TRBD2 (7 bases). Per germline, CDR1 WNHNN and CDR2 SYGVQD (reference sequence). The germline V and J ends were trimmed by 6 bases and 5 bases, with 13 bases remaining between them. The CDR3 totals 13 residues. This chain's CDR3 is CASSPGGTETQYF. DNA for the CDR3: TGCGCCAGCAGCCCGGGGGGCACGGAGACCCAGTACTTC.

The chain employs TRBV5-1 and TRBJ2-7, with 7 positions matching TRBD2. The CDR3 covers 17 residues. Germline CDR1 and CDR2: SGHRS and YFSETQ. V dropped 0 bases and J dropped 3; count of bases not matched to a gene: 12. The CDR3 protein is CASSLATGGFKVYEQYF. The CDR3 DNA reads as TGCGCCAGCAGCTTGGCCACCGGGGGGTTTAAGGTCTACGAGCAGTACTTC.

The genes are TRBV5-6 and TRBJ2-2; 7 bases map to TRBD1. Germline loops: CDR1 SGHDT, CDR2 YYEEEE. The CDR3 covers 14 residues. Germline trimming cut 2 bases from V and 5 bases from J; bases unmatched to any gene: 3. The CDR3 reads CASSLGTETGELFF. DNA of the CDR3: TGTGCCAGCAGCTTAGGGACAGAGACCGGGGAGCTGTTTTTT.

The V and J genes are TRBV6-6 and TRBJ2-7; possibly TRBD1 for D (5 bases). The CDR3 is 13 amino acids. Trimming removed 2 bases from V and 3 bases from J, with 8 bases in between. Per the germline V gene, CDR1 is MNHNY and CDR2 is SVGAGI (reference sequence). CDR3 protein: CASSYDRGYEQYV. Here the CDR3 DNA reads TGTGCCAGCAGTTACGATAGGGGCTACGAGCAGTACGTC.